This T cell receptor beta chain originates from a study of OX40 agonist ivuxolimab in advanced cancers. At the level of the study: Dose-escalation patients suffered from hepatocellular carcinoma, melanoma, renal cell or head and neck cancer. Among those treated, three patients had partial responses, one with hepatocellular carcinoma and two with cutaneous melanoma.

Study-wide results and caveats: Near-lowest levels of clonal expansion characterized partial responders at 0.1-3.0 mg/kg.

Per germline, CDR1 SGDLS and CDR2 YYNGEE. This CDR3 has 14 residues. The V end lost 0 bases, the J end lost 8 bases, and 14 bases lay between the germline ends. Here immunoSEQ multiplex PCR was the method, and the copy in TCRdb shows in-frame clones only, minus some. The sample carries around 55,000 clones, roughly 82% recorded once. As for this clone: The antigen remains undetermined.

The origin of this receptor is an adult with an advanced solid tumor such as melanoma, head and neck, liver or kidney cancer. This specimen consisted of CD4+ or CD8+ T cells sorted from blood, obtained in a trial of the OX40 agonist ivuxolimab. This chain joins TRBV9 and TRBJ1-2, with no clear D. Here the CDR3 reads CASSVESGLGGYTF. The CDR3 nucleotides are TGTGCCAGCAGCGTAGAAAGCGGTTTGGGAGGCTACACCTTC. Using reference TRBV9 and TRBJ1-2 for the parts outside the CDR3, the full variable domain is DSGVTQTPKHLITATGQRVTLRCSPRSGDLSVYWYQQSLDQGLQFLIQYYNGEERAKGNILERFSAQQFPDLHSELNLSSLELGDSALYFCASSVESGLGGYTFGSGTRLTVV.